This T cell receptor beta chain was identified in a study of monozygotic twins with cystic fibrosis. Study-level information: Roughly 2.8 micrograms of fragmented DNA underwent about 16 PCR cycles for library preparation.

TCRdb's copy holds only in-frame clones and misses some; the assay was immunoSEQ multiplex PCR. Of under 30,000 clones listed, 95% to 97% are singletons. Findings and limits, study-wide: V usage most resembled the co-twin in 13 of 16 pairs. Monozygotic CF twin pairs shared significantly more nucleotide-identical clonotypes than unrelated CF individuals did. Clonality was generally low (median around 0.0098), higher in the most severe patients.

As concerns this clone: What it binds is unknown.

The V gene's germline CDR1 is MNHEY and CDR2 SVGAGI. The CDR3 length is 14 residues. The specimen sequenced was blood. This clonotype originated in a girl aged 2 to 10 with cystic fibrosis. The gene calls are TRBV6-5 and TRBJ2-5, with TRBD2 matching over 14 bases. The J call is uncertain, as TRBJ2-7 better fits the DNA end. DNA of the CDR3: TGTGCCAGCAGAGGACTAGCGGGAGGAAGCGAGCAGTACTTC. It translates to CASRGLAGGSEQYF.